The T cell receptor beta chain under discussion was sequenced for a study of response to subunit inactivated influenza vaccine. General study results and limits: T cells newly recruited by each seasonal influenza vaccination are few, the authors suggested.

As regards this clonotype: Its antigen is not identified.

TCRdb fed the RT-PCR reads into MiXCR, producing one record per CDR3 protein. The sample carries about 300,000 distinct CDR3 sequences, 20% to 25% recorded once. This clonotype originated in a man in his fifties or sixties who received an inactivated influenza vaccine. Source: PBMCs from blood, taken approximately 20 months after vaccination.

CDR3 residues: CASRDLYEQYF. The CDR3 DNA is TGTGCCAGCAGGGACCTTTACGAGCAGTACTTC. V and J are TRBV3-1 and TRBJ2-7, with no clear D. The CDR3 is 11 residues long. V shed 6 bases and J shed 4 bases, with 7 bases lying between them. The germline V gene has CDR1 LGHDT and CDR2 YNNKEL (reference sequence).